A single T cell receptor (beta chain) is shown here with its context. What it binds is unknown. Treatment noted: roughly nine-day PBMC culture with coronavirus spike peptide pools or control peptides (ViraFEST assay). An Oncomine TCR Beta short-read assay was used to sequence the DNA from cultured CD4+ T cells. MiXCR, run by TCRdb on the PCR reads, gives a single entry per CDR3 protein. The data show 15,000 to 25,000 distinct CDR3 sequences, under 50% seen once. The CDR3 length is 17 residues. The germline gives CDR1 SGHTA, CDR2 FQGNSA. The V and J ends lost 4 bases and 7 bases, in that order; junction bases with no gene match: 13. These data are taken from a study of vaccination and CD4 T cells after COVID-19. Whole-study context: Two Hispanic individuals were among six male and four female convalescent patients. The authors gave control cultures a CEFX pool, an HIV-1 Nef pool, or no peptide. At a median about 99 days (range 35 to 161) after diagnosis, post-COVID samples were drawn. Study results and caveats: Reactive clone data from convalescent patients indicated a median of approximately 90% appearing only post-vaccination.

The sequence derives from a human donor who had recovered from COVID-19. V is TRBV7-2 and J is TRBJ1-2, with 12 bases that match TRBD1. The sample in question was CD4+ T cells from blood, cultured in vitro, obtained after SARS-CoV-2 vaccination. CDR3 protein: CASSSQPGGQGAGGYTF. The DNA of the CDR3 is TGTGCCAGCAGCTCACAACCGGGGGGACAGGGGGCAGGTGGCTACACCTTC.